The subject of this entry is one TCR beta chain. The antigen is not known. These data originate in a study of T cell responses to AZD1222 COVID-19 vaccine. Overall study results and limits: The donor group comprised mostly white British people and more females; the analysis possibly underestimated clonal diversity.

Whether given at about 4 or about 12 weeks, second doses were pooled. This CDR3 contains 13 residues. Germline assignment: CDR1 SGHTA and CDR2 FQGTGA. V lost 5 bases and J 3 bases, leaving 10 bases between the germline ends. Clones were read by immunoSEQ multiplex PCR, and TCRdb kept only the in-frame ones, dropping some. The data contain over 150,000 clones, 91% of them singletons. The chain recombines TRBV7-3 with TRBJ1-1; D is perhaps TRBD1 (6 bases). The sample in question was peripheral blood, obtained 28 days after the second AZD1222 dose. The origin of this receptor is an adult who received the AZD1222 COVID-19 vaccine. Here the CDR3 reads CASSLGGHTEAFF. DNA of the CDR3: TGTGCCAGCAGCCTAGGGGGTCACACTGAAGCTTTCTTT.